Listed here are 4 T cell receptor beta chains from one sample, sequenced in a study of shared clonotypes between healthy human individuals. It was CD45RO-negative cells, positively selected for CCR7, that made up naive CD8 cells, with terminally differentiated effector memory CD45RA+ cells excluded. Produced via immunoSEQ multiplex PCR; TCRdb's table is partial and in-frame only. The repertoire holds hundreds of thousands of clones, with 98% as singletons. The sequencing input was naive CD8+ T cells sorted from blood. The source of these receptors is a man aged 30-40 years in good health.

This chain connects TRBV19 to TRBJ2-1; no clear D gene. This CDR3 contains 14 residues. The V gene's germline CDR1 is LNHDA and CDR2 SQIVND (reference sequence). With 3 bases removed from V and 5 bases from J, the gap between germline ends came to 11 bases. The CDR3 coding sequence is TGTGCCAGTAGTATGATGGTAGTGAACAATGAGCAGTTCTTC. Its translation: CASSMMVVNNEQFF.

V gene TRBV12-2 combines with J gene TRBJ2-3; the table's D call, TRBD2, has no DNA check behind it. TRBV12-2 is annotated as a pseudogene. This CDR3 has 15 residues. CDR3 in amino acids: CASRLAAGGADTQYF. The CDR3, as DNA: TGTGCAAGTCGCTTAGCGGCGGGTGGCGCAGATACGCAGTATTTT.

This sequence joins TRBV30 and TRBJ1-1, with D possibly matching TRBD1 (5 bases). CDR3 size: 13 residues. Germline-derived CDR1 and CDR2 are GTSNPN and SVGIG (reference sequence). V lost 0 bases to trimming and J lost 1 base, with 6 bases between them. DNA of the CDR3: TGTGCCTGGAGTGTAAGGGGGAACACTGAAGCTTTCTTT. Translated: CAWSVRGNTEAFF.

This chain links TRBV29-1 with TRBJ2-3, with 10 bases lining up with TRBD2. Germline lookup yields CDR1 SQVTM and CDR2 ANQGSEA. J gave up 5 bases and V 6 bases, and 8 bases lay outside the gene matches. This CDR3 is built from 14 residues. The chain's CDR3 is CSVTLAGEEDTQYF. Written as DNA, the CDR3 is TGCAGCGTCACCCTAGCGGGAGAGGAAGATACGCAGTATTTT.